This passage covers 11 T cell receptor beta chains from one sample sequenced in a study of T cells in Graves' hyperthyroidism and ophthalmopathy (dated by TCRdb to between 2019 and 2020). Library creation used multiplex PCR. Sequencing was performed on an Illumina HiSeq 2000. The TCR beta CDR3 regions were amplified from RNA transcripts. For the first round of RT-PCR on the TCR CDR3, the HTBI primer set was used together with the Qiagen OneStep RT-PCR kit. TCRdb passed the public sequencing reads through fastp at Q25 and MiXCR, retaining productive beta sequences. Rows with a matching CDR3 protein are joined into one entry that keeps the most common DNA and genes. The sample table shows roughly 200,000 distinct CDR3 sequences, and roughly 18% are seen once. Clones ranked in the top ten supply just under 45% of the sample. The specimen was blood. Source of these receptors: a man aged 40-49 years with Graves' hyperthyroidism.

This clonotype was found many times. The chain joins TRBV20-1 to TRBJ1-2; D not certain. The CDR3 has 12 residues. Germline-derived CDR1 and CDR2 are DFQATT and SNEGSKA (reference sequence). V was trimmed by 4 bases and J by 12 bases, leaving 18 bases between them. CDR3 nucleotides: TGCAGTGCTATGGAGATGACAAGACCGCACACCTTC. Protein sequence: CSAMEMTRPHTF.

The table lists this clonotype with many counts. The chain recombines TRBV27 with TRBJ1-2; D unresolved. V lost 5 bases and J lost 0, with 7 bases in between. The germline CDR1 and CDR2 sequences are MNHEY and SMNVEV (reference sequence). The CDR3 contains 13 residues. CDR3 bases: TGTGCCAGCAGTACCACTGCTAACTATGGCTACACCTTC. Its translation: CASSTTANYGYTF.

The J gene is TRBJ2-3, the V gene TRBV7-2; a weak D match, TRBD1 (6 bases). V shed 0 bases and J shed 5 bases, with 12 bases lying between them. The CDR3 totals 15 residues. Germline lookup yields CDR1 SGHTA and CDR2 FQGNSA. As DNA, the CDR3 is TGTGCCAGCAGCTTAGCTCAGGGGATGGGAGATACGCAGTATTTT. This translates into CASSLAQGMGDTQYF.

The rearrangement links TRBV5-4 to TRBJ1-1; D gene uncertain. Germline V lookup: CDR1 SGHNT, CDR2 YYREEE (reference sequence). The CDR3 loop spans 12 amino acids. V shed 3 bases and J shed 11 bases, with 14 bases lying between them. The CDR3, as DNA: TGTGCCAGCAGCTCCCCGCCCGGAGGGGCTTTCTTT. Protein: CASSSPPGGAFF.

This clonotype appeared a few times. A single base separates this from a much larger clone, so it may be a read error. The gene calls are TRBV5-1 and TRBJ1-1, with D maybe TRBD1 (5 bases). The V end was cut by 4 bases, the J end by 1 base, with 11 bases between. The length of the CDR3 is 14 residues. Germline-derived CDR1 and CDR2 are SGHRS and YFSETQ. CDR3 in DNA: TGCGCCAGCAGCAGGGGACGGTCGAACACTGAAGCTTTCTTT. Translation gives CASSRGRSNTEAFF. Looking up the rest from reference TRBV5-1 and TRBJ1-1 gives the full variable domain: KAGVTQTPRYLIKTRGQQVTLSCSPISGHRSVSWYQQTPGQGLQFLFEYFSETQRNKGNFPGRFSGRQFSNSRSEMNVSTLELGDSALYLCASSRGRSNTEAFFGQGTRLTVV.

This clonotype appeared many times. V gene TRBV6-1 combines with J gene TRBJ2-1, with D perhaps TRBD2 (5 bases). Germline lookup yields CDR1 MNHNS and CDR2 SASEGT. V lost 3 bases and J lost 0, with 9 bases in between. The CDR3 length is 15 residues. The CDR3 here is CASSDDGGSYNEQFF. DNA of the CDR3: TGTGCCAGCAGTGATGATGGAGGCTCCTACAATGAGCAGTTCTTC.

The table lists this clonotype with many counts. CDR3 loop: CASSLGTTMFGELFF. The CDR3 coding sequence is TGTGCCAGCAGCTTGGGCACTACTATGTTCGGGGAGCTGTTTTTT. The rearrangement uses TRBV7-6 and TRBJ2-2; D is unresolved. CDR1 is SGHVS and CDR2 is FNYEAQ in the germline V gene. With 3 bases removed from V and 7 bases from J, the gap between germline ends came to 15 bases. The CDR3 spans 15 residues.

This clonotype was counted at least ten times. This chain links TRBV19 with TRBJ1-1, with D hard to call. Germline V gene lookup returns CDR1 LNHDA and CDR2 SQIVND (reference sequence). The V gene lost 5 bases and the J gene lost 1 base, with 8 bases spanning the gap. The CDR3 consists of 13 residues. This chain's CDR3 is CASSSGSNTEAFF. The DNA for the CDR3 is TGTGCCAGTAGTTCGGGTTCGAACACTGAAGCTTTCTTT.

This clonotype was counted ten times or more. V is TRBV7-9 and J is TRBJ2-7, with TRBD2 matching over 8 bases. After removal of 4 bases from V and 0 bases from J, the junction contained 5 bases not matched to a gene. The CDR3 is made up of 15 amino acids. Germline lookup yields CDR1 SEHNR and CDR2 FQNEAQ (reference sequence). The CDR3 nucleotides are TGTGCCAGCAGCTCGGGGGGGCACACCTCCTACGAGCAGTACTTC. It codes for CASSSGGHTSYEQYF. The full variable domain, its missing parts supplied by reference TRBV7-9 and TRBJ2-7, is DTGVSQNPRHKITKRGQNVTFRCDPISEHNRLYWYRQTLGQGPEFLTYFQNEAQLEKSRLLSDRFSAERPKGSFSTLEIQRTEQGDSAMYLCASSSGGHTSYEQYFGPGTRLTVT.

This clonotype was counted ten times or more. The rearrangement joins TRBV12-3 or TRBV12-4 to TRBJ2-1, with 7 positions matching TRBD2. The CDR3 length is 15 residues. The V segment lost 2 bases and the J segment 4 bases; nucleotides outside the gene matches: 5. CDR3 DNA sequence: TGTGCCAGCAGTTTACGGCGGGGGACGTACAATGAGCAGTTCTTC. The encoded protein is CASSLRRGTYNEQFF.

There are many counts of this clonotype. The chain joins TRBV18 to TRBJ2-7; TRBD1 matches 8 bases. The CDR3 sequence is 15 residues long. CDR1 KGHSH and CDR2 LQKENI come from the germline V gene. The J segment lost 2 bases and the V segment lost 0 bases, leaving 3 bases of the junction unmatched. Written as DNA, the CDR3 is TGTGCCAGCTCACCACCGAGGACAGGGACCTACGAGCAGTACTTC. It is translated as CASSPPRTGTYEQYF.